This passage covers 2 T cell receptor beta chains from one sample sequenced in a study of blood T cell repertoires in COVID-19. Sequencing was performed with immunoSEQ multiplex PCR; in TCRdb, only in-frame clones are kept and a portion is missing. The sample has about 130,000 clones, about four fifths seen once. Sequences were obtained from peripheral blood. Receptors were obtained from a man aged 25 to 40 with COVID-19, enrolled during active disease.

The chain joins TRBV4-3 to TRBJ2-5; perhaps TRBD2 as D (6 bases). CDR1 and CDR2 (germline): LGHNA, YSLEER. The CDR3 extends over 15 amino acids. The V and J ends lost 0 bases and 3 bases respectively, with 11 bases between them. CDR3 nucleotides: TGCGCCAGCAGCCAAGATTGGAGGGGAGAAGAGACCCAGTACTTC. Encoded protein: CASSQDWRGEETQYF.

This chain joins TRBV12-5 and TRBJ2-1; a weak D match, TRBD2 (5 bases). Germline CDR1 and CDR2: LGHNT and FRNRAP. This CDR3 region has 14 residues. V lost 1 base to trimming and J lost 7 bases, with 11 bases between them. CDR3 coding DNA: TGTGCTAGTGGTTTGGGTTTTACTAGGAATGAGCAGTTCTTC. Protein sequence: CASGLGFTRNEQFF.